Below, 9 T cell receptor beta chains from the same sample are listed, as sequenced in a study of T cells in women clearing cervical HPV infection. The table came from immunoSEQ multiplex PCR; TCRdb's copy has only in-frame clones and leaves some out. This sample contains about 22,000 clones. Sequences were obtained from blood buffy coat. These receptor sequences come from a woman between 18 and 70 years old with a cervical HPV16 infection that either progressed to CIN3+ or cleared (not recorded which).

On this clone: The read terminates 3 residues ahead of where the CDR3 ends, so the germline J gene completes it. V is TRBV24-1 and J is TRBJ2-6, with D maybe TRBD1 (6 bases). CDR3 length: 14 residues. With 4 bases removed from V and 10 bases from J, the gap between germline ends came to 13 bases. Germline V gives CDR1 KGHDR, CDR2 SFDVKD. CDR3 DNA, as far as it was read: TGTGCCACCAGTGACCCTCGACAGGTTAACGTC. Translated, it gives CATSDPRQVNV. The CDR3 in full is CATSDPRQVNVLTF.

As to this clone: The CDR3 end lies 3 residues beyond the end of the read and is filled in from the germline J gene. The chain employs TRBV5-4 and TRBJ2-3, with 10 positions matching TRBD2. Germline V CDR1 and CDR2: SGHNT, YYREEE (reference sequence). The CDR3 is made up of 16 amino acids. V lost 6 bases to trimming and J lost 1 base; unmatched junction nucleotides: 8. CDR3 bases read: TGTGCCAGCACCCTAAGGACTAGCGGACGCACAGATACG. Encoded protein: CASTLRTSGRTDT. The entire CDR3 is CASTLRTSGRTDTQYF.

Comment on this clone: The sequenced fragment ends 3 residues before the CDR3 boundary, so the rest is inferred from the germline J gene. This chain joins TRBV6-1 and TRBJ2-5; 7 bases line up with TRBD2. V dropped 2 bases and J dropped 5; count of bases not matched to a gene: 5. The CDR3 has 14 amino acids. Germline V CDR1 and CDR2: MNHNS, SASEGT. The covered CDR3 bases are TGTGCCAGCAGTGAACTGGGGGGAGGGGAGACC. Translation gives CASSELGGGET. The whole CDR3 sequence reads CASSELGGGETQYF.

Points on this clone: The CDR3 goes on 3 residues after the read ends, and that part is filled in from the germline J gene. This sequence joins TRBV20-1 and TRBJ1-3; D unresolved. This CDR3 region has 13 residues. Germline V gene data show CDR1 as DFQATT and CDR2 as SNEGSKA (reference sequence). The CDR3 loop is CNAARVSGNTIYF. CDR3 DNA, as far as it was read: TGCAATGCCGCCAGAGTCTCTGGAAACACC.

The sequenced part of the CDR3 DNA is TGTGCCAGCAGCGCCTGGGGGGGGAGCTCTGGGGCCAACGTC. It encodes CASSAWGGSSGANV. In full, the CDR3 is CASSAWGGSSGANVLTF. The V and J genes are TRBV7-3 and TRBJ2-6, with 7 nucleotides matching TRBD2. Read data end 3 residues before the CDR3 end; the end is taken from the germline J gene. This CDR3 has 17 residues. Germline trimming cut 5 bases from V and 0 bases from J; bases unmatched to any gene: 7. Germline V gives CDR1 SGHTA, CDR2 FQGTGA.

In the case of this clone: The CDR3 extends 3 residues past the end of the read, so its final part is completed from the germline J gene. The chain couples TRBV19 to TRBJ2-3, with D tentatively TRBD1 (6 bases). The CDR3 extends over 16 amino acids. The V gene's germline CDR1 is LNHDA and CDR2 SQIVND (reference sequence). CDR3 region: CASSIRGQGRNQPQYF. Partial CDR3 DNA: TGTGCCAGTAGTATCAGGGGCCAGGGACGTAATCAGCCG.

The CDR3 sequence is CASSIRVAGARNDYTF. CDR3 DNA, as far as it was read: TGTGCCAGTAGTATCAGAGTAGCGGGGGCCAGGAATGAC. The rearrangement links TRBV19 to TRBJ1-2; tentatively, D is TRBD1 (6 bases). The read comes to an end 3 residues before the CDR3 does, leaving the germline J gene to fill in the end. The CDR3 loop spans 16 amino acids. The germline CDR1 and CDR2 sequences are LNHDA and SQIVND (reference sequence).

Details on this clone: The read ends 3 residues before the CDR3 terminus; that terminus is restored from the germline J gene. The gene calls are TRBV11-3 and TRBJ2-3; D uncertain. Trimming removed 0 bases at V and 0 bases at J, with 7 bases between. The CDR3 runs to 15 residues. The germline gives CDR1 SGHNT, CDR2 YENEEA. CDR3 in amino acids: CASSLEGSSTDTQYF. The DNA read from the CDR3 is TGTGCCAGCAGCTTAGAAGGTTCAAGCACAGATACG.

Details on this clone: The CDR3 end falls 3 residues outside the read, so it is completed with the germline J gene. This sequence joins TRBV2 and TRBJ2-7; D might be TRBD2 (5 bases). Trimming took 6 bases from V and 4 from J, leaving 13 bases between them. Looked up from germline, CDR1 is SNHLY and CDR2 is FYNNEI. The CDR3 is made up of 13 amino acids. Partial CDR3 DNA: TGTGCCAGCAGGGTCGACTATGGATACGAG. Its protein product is CASRVDYGYE. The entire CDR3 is CASRVDYGYEQYF.